The 10 T cell receptor beta chains given below trace back to one sample, sequenced in a study of blood T cell repertoires in COVID-19. Sequenced by immunoSEQ multiplex PCR; TCRdb stores in-frame clones only, minus some. This sample has around 200,000 clones, with around four fifths found just once. Sequencing used peripheral blood. Receptors were obtained from a woman in her sixties or seventies with COVID-19, enrolled during active disease.

This clone appeared a single time. This sequence joins TRBV18 and TRBJ1-1, with a possible D match to TRBD1 (5 bases). Germline CDR1 is KGHSH and CDR2 is LQKENI. V was shortened by 3 bases and J by 1 base, with 12 bases between the two germline ends. This CDR3 contains 15 residues. As DNA, the CDR3 is TGTGCCAGCTCACCGGGGCGGACCGAGAACACTGAAGCTTTCTTT. This codes for CASSPGRTENTEAFF.

The rearrangement links TRBV5-6 to TRBJ1-2; 7 nucleotides agree with TRBD1. CDR3 length: 15 residues. Germline-derived CDR1 and CDR2 are SGHDT and YYEEEE. V trimming: 2 bases; J trimming: 2 bases; junction bases outside the gene matches: 6. The CDR3 region is CASSFTGTANYGYTF. In DNA, the CDR3 is TGTGCCAGCAGCTTTACCGGGACAGCGAACTATGGCTACACCTTC.

The chain links TRBV5-1 to TRBJ2-2; TRBD2 agrees at 9 bases. The CDR3 covers 17 residues. V dropped 5 bases and J dropped 0; count of bases not matched to a gene: 8. Germline CDR1 SGHRS, CDR2 YFSETQ. The CDR3 DNA follows: TGCGCCAGCAGTCAGGTGCGGGGGGGCGCGAACACCGGGGAGCTGTTTTTT. Its translation: CASSQVRGGANTGELFF.

The V and J genes are TRBV6-6 and TRBJ2-5; tentatively, D is TRBD1 (5 bases). Germline lookup yields CDR1 MNHNY and CDR2 SVGAGI (reference sequence). V lost 5 bases, J lost 5 bases, and 24 bases lay in between. The CDR3 runs 17 residues. DNA for the CDR3: TGTGCCAGCAGTCTTCATGGGGCCCAGGGATTAGGGGAGACCCAGTACTTC. Its protein product is CASSLHGAQGLGETQYF.

The gene calls are TRBV6-5 and TRBJ2-3; D is uncertain. The CDR3 is 12 residues long. CDR1 MNHEY and CDR2 SVGAGI come from the germline V gene. V gave up 0 bases and J gave up 6 bases, with 4 bases separating them. The CDR3 protein is CASSYSRDTQYF. The DNA of the CDR3 is TGTGCCAGCAGTTACTCGAGGGATACGCAGTATTTT.

This chain links TRBV2 with TRBJ1-1, with a tentative D call TRBD1 (6 bases). V was shortened by 6 bases and J by 5 bases, with 13 bases between the two germline ends. Germline V gene sequence: CDR1 SNHLY, CDR2 FYNNEI. CDR3 length equals 13 residues. The CDR3 loop reads CASSVDRTTEAFF. CDR3 nucleotides: TGTGCCAGCAGCGTAGACAGGACGACTGAAGCTTTCTTT.

This chain uses TRBV6-6 with TRBJ2-3, with TRBD2 matching 10 bases. V lost 3 bases, J lost 2 bases, and 5 bases stayed unmatched. The CDR3 contains 16 residues. CDR1 and CDR2 from the germline V gene are MNHNY and SVGAGI (reference sequence). The CDR3 DNA sequence: TGTGCCAGCAGTTATCGGACTAGCGGCTACACAGATACGCAGTATTTT. Translation gives CASSYRTSGYTDTQYF.

V usage is TRBV3-1 (or the pseudogene TRBV3-2) and J usage is TRBJ2-7; 7 positions match TRBD2. CDR3 length: 16 residues. Looked up from germline, CDR1 is LGHDT and CDR2 is YNNKEL (reference sequence). Trimming removed 0 bases from V and 5 bases from J; junction bases left unmatched: 10. For the CDR3, the DNA is TGTGCCAGCAGCCAAGAACCTAGCGGATGGGTCCACGAGCAGTACTTC. It translates to CASSQEPSGWVHEQYF.

J is TRBJ1-2 and V is TRBV5-5, with TRBD1 matching 7 bases. The CDR3 runs 18 residues. Germline-derived CDR1 and CDR2 are SGHKS and YYEKEE (reference sequence). With 0 bases clipped from V and 8 bases from J, the junction kept 19 bases outside the gene matches. Written as DNA, the CDR3 is TGTGCCAGCAGCTTGGGACGTCCCCGAGAACAGGGGAAGTGGGGCTACACCTTC. Amino acid sequence: CASSLGRPREQGKWGYTF.

This chain joins TRBV28 and TRBJ1-1, with 9 positions matching TRBD1. V gave up 10 bases and J gave up 1 base; unmatched junction bases: 7. Germline CDR1 is MDHEN and CDR2 is SYDVKM. The CDR3 loop spans 14 amino acids. DNA for the CDR3: TGTGCCACCACTCGGACAGGGGAGAACACTGAAGCTTTCTTT. It translates to CATTRTGENTEAFF.